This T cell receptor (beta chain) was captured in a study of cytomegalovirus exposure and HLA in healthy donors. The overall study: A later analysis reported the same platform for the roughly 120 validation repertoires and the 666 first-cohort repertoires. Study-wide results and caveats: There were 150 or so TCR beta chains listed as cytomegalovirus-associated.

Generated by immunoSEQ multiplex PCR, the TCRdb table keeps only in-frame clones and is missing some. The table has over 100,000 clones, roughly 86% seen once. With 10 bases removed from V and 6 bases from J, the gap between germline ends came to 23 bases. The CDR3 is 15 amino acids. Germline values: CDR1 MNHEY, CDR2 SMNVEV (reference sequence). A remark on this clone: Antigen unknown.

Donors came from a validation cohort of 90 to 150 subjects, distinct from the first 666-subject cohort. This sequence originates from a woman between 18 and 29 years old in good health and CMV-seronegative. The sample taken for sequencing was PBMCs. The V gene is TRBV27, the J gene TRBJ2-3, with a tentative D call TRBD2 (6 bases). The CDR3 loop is CATSVGGNVRDTQYF. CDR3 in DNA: TGTGCCACCTCCGTCGGGGGTAATGTGCGGGATACGCAGTATTTT.